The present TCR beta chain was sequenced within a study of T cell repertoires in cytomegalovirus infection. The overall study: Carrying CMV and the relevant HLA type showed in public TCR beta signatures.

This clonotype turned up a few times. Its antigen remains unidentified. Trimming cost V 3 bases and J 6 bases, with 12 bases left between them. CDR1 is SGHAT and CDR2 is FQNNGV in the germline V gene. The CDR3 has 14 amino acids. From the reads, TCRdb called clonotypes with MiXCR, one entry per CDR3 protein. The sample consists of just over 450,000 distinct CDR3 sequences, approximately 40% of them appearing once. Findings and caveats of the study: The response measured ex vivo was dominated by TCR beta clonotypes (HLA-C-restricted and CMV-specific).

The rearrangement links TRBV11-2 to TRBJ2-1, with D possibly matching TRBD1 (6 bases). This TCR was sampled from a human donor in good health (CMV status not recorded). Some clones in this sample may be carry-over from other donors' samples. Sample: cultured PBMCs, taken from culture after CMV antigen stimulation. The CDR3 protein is CASSFRGRGNEQFF. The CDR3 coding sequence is TGTGCCAGCAGCTTCAGGGGCCGTGGCAATGAGCAGTTCTTC.